These 3 T cell receptor beta chains share one sample of origin, sequenced in a study of T-cell reconstitution after alpha-beta-depleted transplantation in children. During its preparation, the TCRbeta library received unique molecular identifiers. Each CDR3 protein gets one entry after TCRdb re-called the PCR reads with MiXCR. The sample comprises about 440,000 distinct CDR3 sequences, roughly 44% of which are singletons, and 27% rests with the top ten. Material: PBMCs, obtained before TCRalphabeta/CD19-depleted stem cell transplant. Source of these receptors: a girl aged 2 to 9 with aplastic anemia, due to receive a stem cell transplant.

This clonotype was recorded a few times. For the CDR3, the DNA is TGTGCCAGCAGTGCCCCGGGAGGTCAAGAGACCCAGTACTTC. Translating it yields CASSAPGGQETQYF. The rearrangement joins TRBV6-1 to TRBJ2-5; 7 positions match TRBD2. The CDR3 has 14 amino acids. V shed 4 bases and J 2 bases; nucleotides not matched to a gene: 4. Germline V gives CDR1 MNHNS, CDR2 SASEGT.

There are many counts of this clonotype. The CDR3 loop is CASSMGPNTEAFF. The CDR3 DNA reads as TGTGCCAGCAGCATGGGCCCTAACACTGAAGCTTTCTTT. The V and J genes are TRBV12-3 or TRBV12-4 and TRBJ1-1; D remains ambiguous. The CDR3 is 13 residues long. Trimming stripped 6 bases from V and 2 bases from J, with 10 bases between.

This chain joins TRBV11-1 and TRBJ2-5; D tentatively fits TRBD1 or TRBD2 (5 bases each). Trimming removed 2 bases at V and 1 base at J, with 26 bases between. The CDR3 contains 20 residues. CDR1 and CDR2 from the germline V gene are SGHAT and FQDESV (reference sequence). The CDR3 sequence is CASSLKGHGTPRPIQETQYF. The DNA for the CDR3 is TGTGCCAGCAGCTTAAAAGGGCACGGGACCCCGAGACCCATCCAAGAGACCCAGTACTTC.